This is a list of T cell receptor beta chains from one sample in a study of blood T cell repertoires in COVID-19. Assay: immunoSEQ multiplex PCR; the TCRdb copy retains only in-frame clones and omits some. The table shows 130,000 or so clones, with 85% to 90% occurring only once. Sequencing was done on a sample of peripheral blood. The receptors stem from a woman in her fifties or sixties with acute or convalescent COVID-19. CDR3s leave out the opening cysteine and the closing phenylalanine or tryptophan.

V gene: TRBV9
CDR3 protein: ASSVLSADTQY

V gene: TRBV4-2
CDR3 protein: ASSQSGGYEKLF

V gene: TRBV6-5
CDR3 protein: ASSPSRETQY

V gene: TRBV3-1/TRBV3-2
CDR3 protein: ASSPSGRPYNEQF

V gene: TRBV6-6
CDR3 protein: ASTPDRGYEQY

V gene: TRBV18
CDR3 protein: ASSSNGRGASLSYNEQF

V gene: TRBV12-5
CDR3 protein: ASGFPDQPQH

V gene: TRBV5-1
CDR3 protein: ASSPGLAGGRGNEQF

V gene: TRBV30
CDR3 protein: AWSYAAAGELF

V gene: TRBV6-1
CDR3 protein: ASSDRSGEKGAF

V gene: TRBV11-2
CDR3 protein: ASSLDPLGTVKRVGYT

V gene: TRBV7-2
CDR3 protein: ASSLVGLAGISDTQY

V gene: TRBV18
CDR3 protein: ASSLGTGGNYGYT

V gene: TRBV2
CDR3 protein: ASSRSPGQGDTQY

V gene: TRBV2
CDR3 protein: ASRTNEDSYEQY

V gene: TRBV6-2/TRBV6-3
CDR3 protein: ASSYSKRGSTDTQY

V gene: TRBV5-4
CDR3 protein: ASSHGTERVKGNEQF

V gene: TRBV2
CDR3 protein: ASTRGDGQPQH

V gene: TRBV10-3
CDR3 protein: AIGGLAESNHNYEQY

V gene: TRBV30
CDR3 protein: AWGKSGGEQF

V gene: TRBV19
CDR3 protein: ASSTRQGGSYEQY

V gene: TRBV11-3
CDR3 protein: ASSFLPAGVTGELF

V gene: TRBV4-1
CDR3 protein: ASSQRDRGLQETQY

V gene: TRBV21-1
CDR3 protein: ASSKLRGPEAF

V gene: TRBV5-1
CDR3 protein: ASRIDYPRETQY

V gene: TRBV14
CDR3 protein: ASSQGTFSGGYT

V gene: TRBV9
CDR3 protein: ASSGGQGISTDTQY

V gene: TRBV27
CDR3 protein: ASSLETGSYNSPLH

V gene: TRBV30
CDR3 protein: AWTFGEMNTEAF

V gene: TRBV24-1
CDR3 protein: ATSDTDRGWSGPQH

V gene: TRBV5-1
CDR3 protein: ASSRDRGAPATEAF

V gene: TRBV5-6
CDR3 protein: ASSLGRTRGYT

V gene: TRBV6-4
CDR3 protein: ASSDSIGGRATEAF

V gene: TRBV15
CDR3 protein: ATSRVGLAPTYEQY

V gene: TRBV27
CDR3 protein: ASRLLTGSRTEAF

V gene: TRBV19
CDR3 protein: ASSIVPSVEQY

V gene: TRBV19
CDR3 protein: ASSLPPGLPQETQY

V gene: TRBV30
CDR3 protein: AWSVRDTHEQY

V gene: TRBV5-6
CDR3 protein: ASSSVADFYNEQF

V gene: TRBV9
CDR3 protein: ASSAYHRAQHGNTIY

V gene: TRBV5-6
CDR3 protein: ASSLLARNYGYT

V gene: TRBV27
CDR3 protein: ASSSNRVGNTIY

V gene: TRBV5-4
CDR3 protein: ASSGGAHGDYGYT

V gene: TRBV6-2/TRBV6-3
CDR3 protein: ASSYGLANQETQY

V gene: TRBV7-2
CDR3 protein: ASSLDYAYEQY

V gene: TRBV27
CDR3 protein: ASSAQGGEQF

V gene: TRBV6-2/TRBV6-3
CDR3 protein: ASSYTGSGPDTQY

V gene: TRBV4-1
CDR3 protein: ASSQESGDSYTGELF

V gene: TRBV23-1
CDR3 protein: ASSQFGGSYEQY

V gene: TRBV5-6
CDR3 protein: ASSLWRVGRNSPLH

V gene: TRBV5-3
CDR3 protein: ARSSGTGAPSYEQY

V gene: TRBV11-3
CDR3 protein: ASSASGAGGQETQY

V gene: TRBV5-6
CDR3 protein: ASSFNSGQGWEQY

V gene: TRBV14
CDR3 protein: ASSQGDYLGTDTQY

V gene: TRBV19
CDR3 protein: ASSIDHRGLTYGYT

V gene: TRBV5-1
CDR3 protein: ASSSRKGQGYEQY